Listed below are T cell receptor beta chains from one sample, sequenced in a study of blood T cell repertoires in COVID-19. TCRdb's copy holds only in-frame clones and misses some; the assay was immunoSEQ multiplex PCR. The repertoire holds 75,000 to 95,000 clones, with 90% as singletons. Sequences were obtained from peripheral blood. Receptors were obtained from a human donor in a cohort sampled during active COVID-19. The CDR3 runs from the conserved cysteine through the conserved F or W. D genes are given only for firm matches. The size field is filled for only some rows; it gives once, few, many or a size class.

>16|once|TRBV27|.|TRBJ2-7
TGTGCCAGCAGTTTATCCGTCCCGGGGGTCTCCTACGAGCAGTACTTC
CASSLSVPGVSYEQYF
>15|once|TRBV7-9|.|TRBJ1-3
TGTGCCAGCAGCGAAGCCGGGTTCTCTGGAAACACCATATATTTT
CASSEAGFSGNTIYF
>14|.|TRBV19|TRBD2|TRBJ2-5
TGTGCCAGTAGTATCTCTAGCGGTCAAGAGACCCAGTACTTC
CASSISSGQETQYF
>13|.|TRBV3-1/TRBV3-2|.|TRBJ2-7
TGTGCCAGCAGCCCCACTAGTTCCTACGAGCAGTACTTC
CASSPTSSYEQYF
>15|.|TRBV19|.|TRBJ1-1
TGTGCCAGTAGTACCCCCAGTAGGGGAGGTGCTGAAGCTTTCTTT
CASSTPSRGGAEAFF
>15|.|TRBV6-6|.|TRBJ2-7
TGTGCCAGCAGTTACTCATCCCAGGGCCCCTACGAGCAGTACTTC
CASSYSSQGPYEQYF
>16|.|TRBV7-2|.|TRBJ2-5
TGTGCCAGCAGCTTATATGGGACTCCATACCAAGAGACCCAGTACTTC
CASSLYGTPYQETQYF
>15|.|TRBV5-1|TRBD2|TRBJ2-7
TGCGCCAGCAGCTTTAGCGGGAGTCGGTCCTACGAGCAGTACTTC
CASSFSGSRSYEQYF
>16|.|TRBV4-3|.|TRBJ1-5
TGCGCCAGCAGCCAAGATAGGTCTGACATACATCAGCCCCAGCATTTT
CASSQDRSDIHQPQHF
>19|.|TRBV19|.|TRBJ2-1
TGTGCCAGTAGCATGACCGGGACAGATCGGGTAGCGGAGTACAATGAGCAGTTCTTC
CASSMTGTDRVAEYNEQFF
>15|.|TRBV7-3|TRBD2|TRBJ2-3
TGTGCCAGCGCCCTCGCGGCGGGAGCGACAGATACGCAGTATTTT
CASALAAGATDTQYF